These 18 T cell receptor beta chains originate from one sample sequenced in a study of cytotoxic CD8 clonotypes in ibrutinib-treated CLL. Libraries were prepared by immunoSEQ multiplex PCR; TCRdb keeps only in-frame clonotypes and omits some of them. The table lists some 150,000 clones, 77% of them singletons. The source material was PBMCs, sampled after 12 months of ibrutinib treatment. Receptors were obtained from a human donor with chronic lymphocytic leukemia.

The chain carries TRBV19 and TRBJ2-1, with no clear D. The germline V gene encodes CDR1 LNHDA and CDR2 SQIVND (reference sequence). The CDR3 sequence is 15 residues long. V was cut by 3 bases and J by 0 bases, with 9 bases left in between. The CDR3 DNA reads TGTGCCAGTAGTATGTGGGCGAGCTCCTACAATGAGCAGTTCTTC. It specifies CASSMWASSYNEQFF.

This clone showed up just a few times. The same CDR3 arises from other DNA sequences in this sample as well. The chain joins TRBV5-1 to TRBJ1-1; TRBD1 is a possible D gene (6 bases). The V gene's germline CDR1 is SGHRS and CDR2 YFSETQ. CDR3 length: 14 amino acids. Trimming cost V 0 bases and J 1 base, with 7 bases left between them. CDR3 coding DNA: TGCGCCAGCAGCTTGGCGACAGGGAACACTGAAGCTTTCTTT. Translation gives CASSLATGNTEAFF. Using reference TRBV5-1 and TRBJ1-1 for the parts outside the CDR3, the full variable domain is KAGVTQTPRYLIKTRGQQVTLSCSPISGHRSVSWYQQTPGQGLQFLFEYFSETQRNKGNFPGRFSGRQFSNSRSEMNVSTLELGDSALYLCASSLATGNTEAFFGQGTRLTVV.

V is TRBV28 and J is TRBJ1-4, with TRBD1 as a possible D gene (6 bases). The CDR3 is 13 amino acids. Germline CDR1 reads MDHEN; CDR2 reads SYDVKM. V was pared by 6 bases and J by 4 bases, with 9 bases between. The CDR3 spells CASRTGINEKLFF. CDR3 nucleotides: TGTGCCAGCAGGACAGGCATTAATGAAAAACTGTTTTTT.

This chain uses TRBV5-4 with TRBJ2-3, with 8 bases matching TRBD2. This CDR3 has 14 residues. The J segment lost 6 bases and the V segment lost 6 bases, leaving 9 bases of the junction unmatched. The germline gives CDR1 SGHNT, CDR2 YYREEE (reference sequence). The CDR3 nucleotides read TGTGCCAGCACCACAGTAGCGGGGAGGGATACGCAGTATTTT. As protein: CASTTVAGRDTQYF.

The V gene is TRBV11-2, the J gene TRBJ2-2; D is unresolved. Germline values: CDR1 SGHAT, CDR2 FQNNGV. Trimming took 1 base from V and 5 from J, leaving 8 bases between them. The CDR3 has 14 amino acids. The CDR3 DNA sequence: TGTGCCAGCAGCTTAGCCCTCGGAACCGGGGAGCTGTTTTTT. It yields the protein CASSLALGTGELFF.

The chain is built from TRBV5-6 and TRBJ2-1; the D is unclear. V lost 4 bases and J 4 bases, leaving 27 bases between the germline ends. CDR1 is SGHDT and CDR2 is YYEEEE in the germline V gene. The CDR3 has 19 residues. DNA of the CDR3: TGTGCCAGCAGCCGAACACGCCGGATTGATGGCGCCCATTACAATGAGCAGTTCTTC. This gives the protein CASSRTRRIDGAHYNEQFF.

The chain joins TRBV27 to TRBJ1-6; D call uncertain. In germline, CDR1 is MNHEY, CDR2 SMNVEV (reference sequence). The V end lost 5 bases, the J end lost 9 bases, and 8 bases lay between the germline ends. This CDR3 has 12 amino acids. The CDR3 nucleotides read TGTGCCAGCAGTAACGCGGTTTCACCCCTCCACTTT. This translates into CASSNAVSPLHF.

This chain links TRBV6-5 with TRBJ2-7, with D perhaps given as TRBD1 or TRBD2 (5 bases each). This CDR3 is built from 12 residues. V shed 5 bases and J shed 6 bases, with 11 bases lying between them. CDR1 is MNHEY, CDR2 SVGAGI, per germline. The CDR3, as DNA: TGTGCCAGCAGTGATCCAGGGACCGAGCAGTACTTC. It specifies CASSDPGTEQYF.

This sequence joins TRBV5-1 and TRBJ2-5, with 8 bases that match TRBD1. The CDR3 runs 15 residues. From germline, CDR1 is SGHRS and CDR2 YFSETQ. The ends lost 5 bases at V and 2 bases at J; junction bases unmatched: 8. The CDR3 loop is CASSRDRGWQETQYF. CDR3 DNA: TGCGCCAGCAGTCGCGACAGGGGTTGGCAAGAGACCCAGTACTTC.

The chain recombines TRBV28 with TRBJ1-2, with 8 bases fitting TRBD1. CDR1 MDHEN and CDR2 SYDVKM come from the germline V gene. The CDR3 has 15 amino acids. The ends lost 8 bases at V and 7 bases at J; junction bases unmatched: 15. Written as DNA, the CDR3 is TGTGCCAGCGCACCCACCCCCCCAGGGGGCGTTGGCTACACCTTC. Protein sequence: CASAPTPPGGVGYTF.

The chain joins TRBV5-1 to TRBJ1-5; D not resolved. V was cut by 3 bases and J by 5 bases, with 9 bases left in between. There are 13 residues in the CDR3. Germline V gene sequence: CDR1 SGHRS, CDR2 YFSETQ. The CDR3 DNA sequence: TGCGCCAGCAGCTCCGGGTCCGATCAGCCCCAGCATTTT. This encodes CASSSGSDQPQHF.

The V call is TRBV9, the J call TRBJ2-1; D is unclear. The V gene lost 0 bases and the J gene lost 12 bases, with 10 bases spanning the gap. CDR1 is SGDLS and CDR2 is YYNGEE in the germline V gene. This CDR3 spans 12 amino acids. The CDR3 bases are TGTGCCAGCAGCGTAGACCCCTCGCGGCAGTTCTTC. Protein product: CASSVDPSRQFF.

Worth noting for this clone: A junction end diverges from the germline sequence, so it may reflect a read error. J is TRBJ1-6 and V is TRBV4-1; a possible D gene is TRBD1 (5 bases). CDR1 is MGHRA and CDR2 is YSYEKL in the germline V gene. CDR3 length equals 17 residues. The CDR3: CASRQAGLGGAWAPLHF. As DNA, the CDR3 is TGCGCCAGCAGACAAGCCGGCTTAGGAGGGGCTTGGGCACCCCTCCACTTT.

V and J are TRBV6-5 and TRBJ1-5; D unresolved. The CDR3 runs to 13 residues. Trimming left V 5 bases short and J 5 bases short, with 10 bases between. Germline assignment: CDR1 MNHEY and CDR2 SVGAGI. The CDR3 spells CASSGVGYQPQHF. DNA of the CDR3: TGTGCCAGCAGTGGGGTTGGCTATCAGCCCCAGCATTTT.

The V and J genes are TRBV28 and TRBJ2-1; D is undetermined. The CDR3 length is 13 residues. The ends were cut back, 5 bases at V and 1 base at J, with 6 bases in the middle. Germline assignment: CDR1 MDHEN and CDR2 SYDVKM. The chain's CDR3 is CASSPGSYNEQFF. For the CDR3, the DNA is TGTGCCAGCAGTCCCGGATCCTACAATGAGCAGTTCTTC.

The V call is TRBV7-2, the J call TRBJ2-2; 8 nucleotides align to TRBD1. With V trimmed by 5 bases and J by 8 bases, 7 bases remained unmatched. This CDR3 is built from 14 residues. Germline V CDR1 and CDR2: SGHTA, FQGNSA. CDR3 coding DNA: TGTGCCAGCAGCGCAGACAGGGGCTCGGGGGAGCTGTTTTTT. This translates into CASSADRGSGELFF.

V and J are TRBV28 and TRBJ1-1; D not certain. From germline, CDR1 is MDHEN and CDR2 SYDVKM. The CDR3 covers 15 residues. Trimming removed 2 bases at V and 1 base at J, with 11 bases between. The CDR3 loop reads CASSLRPTRNTEAFF. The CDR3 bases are TGTGCCAGCAGTTTAAGGCCAACGAGGAACACTGAAGCTTTCTTT.

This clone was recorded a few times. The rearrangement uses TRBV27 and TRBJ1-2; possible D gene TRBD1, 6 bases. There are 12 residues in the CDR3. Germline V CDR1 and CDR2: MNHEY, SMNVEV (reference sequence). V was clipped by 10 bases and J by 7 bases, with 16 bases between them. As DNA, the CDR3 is TGTGCCACCCGGTCAGGGGCGGCTGGCTACACCTTC. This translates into CATRSGAAGYTF.